This T cell receptor beta chain was documented in a study of beta chain features in type 1 diabetes. Investigators reverse transcribed all isolated RNA, so they sequenced expressed TCRB transcripts. Measured with immunoSEQ multiplex PCR; TCRdb has only the in-frame clones, and not every one. The table lists 80,000 to 90,000 clones, roughly 31% of them singletons. This CDR3 has 16 residues. CDR1 LGHNA and CDR2 YNFKEQ come from the germline V gene. Trimming at V came to 2 bases and at J to 3 bases, leaving 3 bases not matched to a gene. A few counts support this clone. The source material was stem cell memory CD4+ T cells from blood. The V and J genes are TRBV4-2 and TRBJ2-1, with TRBD1 matching over 11 bases. This receptor was identified in a woman aged 18 to 35 in good health. The CDR3 here is CASSQPGTGGYNEQFF. For the CDR3, the DNA is TGTGCCAGCAGCCAACCCGGGACAGGGGGCTACAATGAGCAGTTCTTC.